This is a list of T cell receptor beta chains from one sample in a study of graft-versus-host responses after intestinal transplantation. Only in-frame clones appear in the TCRdb table, and some are missing; sequencing was by immunoSEQ multiplex PCR. Among 6,000 to 8,000 clones listed, 24% were seen once. Source: alloreactive CD8+ T cells from a mixed lymphocyte reaction culture, taken before transplantation. Every receptor here comes from a human patient who was an organ donor for intestinal transplantation. Both conserved end residues are part of each CDR3. D genes are given only for firm matches. Some rows mark clone size as missing; the rest say once, few, many or name a class of expanded clone.

J gene | D gene | clone size | V gene | CDR3 DNA | CDR3 protein
TRBJ2-1 | NA | medium-sized | TRBV11-1 | TGTGCCAGCAGCTTAAGCGTTAGTCTCAATGAGCAGTTCTTC | CASSLSVSLNEQFF
TRBJ2-7 | NA | NA | TRBV7-6 | TGTGCCAGCGGGTTATGGCAGGGCTCCTACGAGCAGTACTTC | CASGLWQGSYEQYF
TRBJ1-2 | TRBD1 | NA | TRBV27 | TGTGCCAGCAGTTTATACGAGACAGGGGGCGATGGCTACACCTTC | CASSLYETGGDGYTF
TRBJ1-2 | NA | once | TRBV18 | TGTGCCAGCCCCTGGGACATAAGAGATGGCTACACCTTC | CASPWDIRDGYTF
TRBJ2-5 | TRBD2 | few | TRBV28 | TGTGCCAGCAGTTTCCCCGGGACTAGCGGGAGACGGCCCCCCTGGGCCCAAGAGACCCAGTACTTC | CASSFPGTSGRRPPWAQETQYF
TRBJ2-3 | TRBD2 | few | TRBV4-1 | TGCGCCAGCAGCCAAGGGACTAGCGGGAGATCAGATACGCAGTATTTT | CASSQGTSGRSDTQYF
TRBJ2-1 | TRBD1 | few | TRBV2 | TGTGCCAGCAGCCCCGGGACAGGGTATCCCAATGAGCAGTTCTTC | CASSPGTGYPNEQFF
TRBJ2-7 | TRBD2 | NA | TRBV5-3 | TGTGCCAGCAGCTCAATACTAGCGCGGGAGCAGTACTTC | CASSSILAREQYF
TRBJ2-3 | NA | large | TRBV6-4 | TGTGCCAGCAATCGGTCAGATACGCAGTATTTT | CASNRSDTQYF
TRBJ2-7 | NA | many | TRBV6-5 | TGTGCCAGCAGTTCGGATAGGAGCTCCTACGAGCAGTACTTC | CASSSDRSSYEQYF
TRBJ2-7 | NA | NA | TRBV12-1 | TGTGCCAGCAGCGTTCGCAAGTCGCACTACGAGCAGTACTTC | CASSVRKSHYEQYF
TRBJ2-5 | NA | NA | TRBV5-5 | TGTGCCAGCTGGGCCCAAGAGACCCAGTACTTC | CASWAQETQYF
TRBJ2-7 | NA | NA | TRBV4-2 | TGTGCCAGCAGCTCCTCCTATGCCGGGATCTACGAGCAGTACTTC | CASSSSYAGIYEQYF
TRBJ2-7 | NA | NA | TRBV7-8 | TGTGCCAGCAGCTTAGTTGTGGGTTACGAGCAGTACTTC | CASSLVVGYEQYF
TRBJ2-1 | NA | NA | TRBV6-5 | TGTGCCAGCATCCCTGAATACCAGGGGAGGAATGAGCAGTTCTTC | CASIPEYQGRNEQFF
TRBJ2-7 | NA | few | TRBV6-8 | TGTGCCAGCACCATAGGGTACGAGCAGTACTTC | CASTIGYEQYF
TRBJ1-3 | NA | NA | TRBV4-3 | TGCGCCAGCAGCCAAGAGGGGCCCGTAAAGAGGCGAAACACCATATATTTT | CASSQEGPVKRRNTIYF
TRBJ1-1 | NA | NA | TRBV5-1 | TGTGCCAGCAGCTGGGCTACTGAAGCTTTCTTT | CASSWATEAFF
TRBJ1-1 | TRBD1 | few | TRBV4-2 | TGTGCCAGCAGCTACCCCTTGGACAGGAGGAACACTGAAGCTTTCTTT | CASSYPLDRRNTEAFF
TRBJ2-1 | NA | large | TRBV7-8 | TGTGCCAGCAGCCCGGACTACAATGAGCAGTTCTTC | CASSPDYNEQFF
TRBJ2-7 | NA | NA | TRBV7-2 | TGTGCCAGCAGCTTAGTAGTGGGGGCCTACGAGCAGTACTTC | CASSLVVGAYEQYF
TRBJ2-5 | TRBD2 | NA | TRBV7-2 | TGTGCCAGCAGCACCCTCGGGGGGGAGACCCAGTACTTC | CASSTLGGETQYF
TRBJ1-1 | NA | NA | TRBV6-8 | TGTGCCAGCAGTTACTCGGCTAACATGAACACTGAAGCTTTCTTT | CASSYSANMNTEAFF
TRBJ2-5 | NA | medium-sized | TRBV13 | TGTGCCAGCAGCTTAAGACAGCCTCAAGAGACCCAGTACTTC | CASSLRQPQETQYF
TRBJ2-7 | NA | few | TRBV11-3 | TGTGCCAGCAGCTTAGTTTGGATCTACGAGCAGTACTTC | CASSLVWIYEQYF
TRBJ2-7 | TRBD2 | few | TRBV7-9 | TGTGCCAGCAGCTGGGGAGGGAGCTACGAGCAGTACTTC | CASSWGGSYEQYF
TRBJ2-7 | TRBD2 | NA | TRBV5-4 | TGTGCCAGCAACCCCGGACTAGCGGGAACCTACGAGCAGTACTTC | CASNPGLAGTYEQYF
TRBJ2-1 | NA | few | TRBV11-1 | TGTGCCAGCAGCTTAGGGGACTCCTACAATGAGCAGTTCTTC | CASSLGDSYNEQFF
TRBJ1-6 | NA | NA | TRBV25-1 | TGTGCCAGCCGTACCTGGGGTGAGGGTTCACCCCTCCACTTT | CASRTWGEGSPLHF
TRBJ2-1 | NA | few | TRBV15 | TGTGCCACCGGAAGGGGGGAGGGCCGTCTAAATGAGCAGTTCTTC | CATGRGEGRLNEQFF
TRBJ1-1 | TRBD1 | NA | TRBV29-1 | TGCAGCGTTGACTTCCGGGACAGACCTTTGAACACTGAAGCTTTCTTT | CSVDFRDRPLNTEAFF
TRBJ2-5 | NA | NA | TRBV6-5 | TGTGCCAGCAGTTACGGTGGTTCTGGGACCCAGTACTTC | CASSYGGSGTQYF